Listed below are T cell receptor beta chains from one sample, sequenced in a study of OX40 agonist ivuxolimab in advanced cancers. Method: immunoSEQ multiplex PCR; TCRdb's copy keeps in-frame clones and lacks some. The table shows around 60,000 clones, with roughly 84% occurring only once. The specimen was CD4+ or CD8+ T cells sorted from blood, collected in a trial of the OX40 agonist ivuxolimab. Receptors were obtained from an adult with an advanced solid tumor such as melanoma, head and neck, liver or kidney cancer. Both conserved end residues are trimmed from each CDR3. Rows give clone size only sometimes, using once, few, many, or a class for an expanded clone.

clone_size,v_call,cdr3_aa
-,TRBV5-1,ASSPGGSSTEAF
-,TRBV6-5,ASSPPDRMNTEAF
-,TRBV11-2,ASSLQKLNYGYT
-,TRBV5-1,ASSHGGKNNEQF
-,TRBV6-5,ASSQGQQYSPLH
-,TRBV18,ASSPGNTEAF
-,TRBV9,ASSRGGPGNTIY
few,TRBV25-1,ASSEERTGNTIY
-,TRBV18,ASSPGMNTGELF
-,TRBV12-5,ASGLVFGYGELF
-,TRBV5-1,ASSLVTDANEKLF
once,TRBV2,ASSATRGGGQPQH
-,TRBV19,ASSVSGSSYEQY
-,TRBV7-3,ASSLTGRQTSQETQY
-,TRBV5-1,ASSLAPPNTEAF
-,TRBV5-6,ASSRGGGPQH